The 30 T cell receptor beta chains reported below all come from one sample, sequenced in a study of blood T cell repertoires in COVID-19. Profiled with immunoSEQ multiplex PCR; TCRdb holds only in-frame clones, not every one. Of 25,000 to 35,000 clones listed, roughly 83% were seen once; the top ten hold about 25%. The sample taken for sequencing was peripheral blood. These receptors were taken from an older man with active COVID-19.

The chain links TRBV5-1 to TRBJ1-6, with TRBD1 identical over 8 bases. Germline lookup yields CDR1 SGHRS and CDR2 YFSETQ. The trim removed 3 bases at V and 6 bases at J, leaving 2 bases unmatched. The CDR3 runs 14 residues. The CDR3 coding sequence is TGCGCCAGCAGCTCGGACAGGGCTAATTCACCCCTCCACTTT. Translating it yields CASSSDRANSPLHF.

The CDR3 bases are TGTGCCAGCAGTTACTCGGACAGGACTGAAGCTTTCTTT. This codes for CASSYSDRTEAFF. This chain uses TRBV6-5 with TRBJ1-1; 7 bases map to TRBD1. This CDR3 comprises 13 residues. Germline lookup yields CDR1 MNHEY and CDR2 SVGAGI. J was trimmed by 5 bases and V by 0 bases; bases with no gene match: 0.

The chain's CDR3 is CASSGGTSGGSDTQYF. As DNA, the CDR3 is TGTGCCAGCAGTGGGGGGACTAGCGGGGGCTCGGATACGCAGTATTTT. The V and J genes are TRBV6-4 and TRBJ2-3; 14 bases are a match to TRBD2. The CDR3 is made up of 16 amino acids. V was pared by 4 bases and J by 6 bases, with 6 bases of the junction left unmatched. Germline V gene lookup returns CDR1 MRHNA and CDR2 SNTAGT.

The J gene is TRBJ1-6, the V gene TRBV3-1 (or the pseudogene TRBV3-2); D gene ambiguous. With 1 base removed from V and 2 bases from J, the gap between germline ends came to 9 bases. The CDR3 totals 16 residues. The germline V gene encodes CDR1 LGHDT and CDR2 YNNKEL (reference sequence). DNA of the CDR3: TGTGCCAGCAGCCAAGGTGCGTTCGCCTATAATTCACCCCTCCACTTT. Translating it yields CASSQGAFAYNSPLHF.

CDR3 DNA sequence: TGTGCCAGCAGTGGACAGGGGGCATACAGGAATTCACCCCTCCACTTT. Translation gives CASSGQGAYRNSPLHF. V gene TRBV27 combines with J gene TRBJ1-6; 11 positions agree with TRBD1. J gave up 7 bases and V 5 bases, and 7 bases lay outside the gene matches. The CDR3 has 16 residues. Germline V CDR1 and CDR2: MNHEY, SMNVEV (reference sequence).

This clone was detected a few times. The chain has TRBV5-6 and TRBJ1-2, with TRBD1 identical over 10 bases. Germline V gives CDR1 SGHDT, CDR2 YYEEEE. V lost 4 bases and J lost 12; bases outside the gene matches: 6. The CDR3 sequence is 12 residues long. CDR3 sequence: CASSLTGGFNTF. DNA of the CDR3: TGTGCCAGCAGCCTGACAGGGGGCTTTAACACCTTC.

The chain uses TRBV5-5 and TRBJ2-7; TRBD1 matches 8 bases. The germline V gene encodes CDR1 SGHKS and CDR2 YYEKEE (reference sequence). Unmatched junction bases numbered 0, after V lost 2 bases and J lost 2 bases. The CDR3 length is 13 residues. The CDR3: CASSLQGAYEQYF. In DNA, the CDR3 is TGTGCCAGCAGCTTACAGGGGGCCTACGAGCAGTACTTC.

This sequence joins TRBV9 and TRBJ2-5, with D maybe TRBD2 (6 bases). The CDR3 sequence is 14 residues long. Per the germline V gene, CDR1 is SGDLS and CDR2 is YYNGEE. V was cut by 1 base and J by 2 bases, with 9 bases left in between. CDR3 nucleotides: TGTGCCAGCAGCGTAAGTGCGGGGCAAGAGACCCAGTACTTC. Its protein is CASSVSAGQETQYF.

The CDR3 coding sequence is TGTGCCAGCAGCTTAGAAGGCAGGGGTCAAGAGACCCAGTACTTC. Encoded protein: CASSLEGRGQETQYF. The rearrangement uses TRBV7-8 and TRBJ2-5; possible D gene TRBD1, 6 bases. CDR1 and CDR2 (germline): SGHVS, FQNEAQ. Trimming stripped 1 base from V and 2 bases from J, with 11 bases between. This CDR3 has 15 residues.

The chain uses TRBV5-1 and TRBJ2-7; 7 bases line up with TRBD1. V shed 0 bases and J 6 bases; nucleotides not matched to a gene: 9. CDR1 and CDR2 (germline): SGHRS, YFSETQ. The CDR3 runs to 15 residues. The CDR3 loop is CASSLEGASLGEQYF. CDR3 nucleotides: TGCGCCAGCAGCTTGGAGGGGGCGTCCCTCGGCGAGCAGTACTTC.

The chain couples TRBV27 to TRBJ1-4; 9 positions match TRBD1. In germline, CDR1 is MNHEY, CDR2 SMNVEV (reference sequence). V shed 10 bases, J shed 6 bases, and the junction held 18 bases outside the gene matches. This CDR3 is 17 amino acids long. In DNA, the CDR3 is TGTGCCACGAAAACCGGGACAGGGAGACTTCGGGATGAAAAACTGTTTTTT. Protein: CATKTGTGRLRDEKLFF. Looking up the rest from reference TRBV27 and TRBJ1-4 gives the full variable domain: EAQVTQNPRYLITVTGKKLTVTCSQNMNHEYMSWYRQDPGLGLRQIYYSMNVEVTDKGDVPEGYKVSRKEKRNFPLILESPSPNQTSLYFCATKTGTGRLRDEKLFFGSGTQLSVL.

This chain links TRBV27 with TRBJ2-7; 10 bases agree with TRBD1. V shed 5 bases, J shed 2 bases, and the junction held 6 bases outside the gene matches. This CDR3 spans 15 amino acids. From germline, CDR1 is MNHEY and CDR2 SMNVEV (reference sequence). The CDR3 reads CASSGTGTGAYEQYF. Here the CDR3 DNA reads TGTGCCAGCAGTGGAACCGGGACAGGGGCCTACGAGCAGTACTTC.

This sequence joins TRBV5-4 and TRBJ2-4, with TRBD1 matching over 7 bases. This CDR3 comprises 15 residues. V lost 3 bases to trimming and J lost 6 bases; unmatched junction nucleotides: 9. Germline lookup yields CDR1 SGHNT and CDR2 YYREEE (reference sequence). Here the CDR3 reads CASSSTRDSRNIQYF. In nucleotides, the CDR3 is TGTGCCAGCAGCTCCACCCGGGACAGCAGAAACATTCAGTACTTC.

The V gene is TRBV30, the J gene TRBJ1-5; TRBD1 agrees at 9 bases. This CDR3 contains 17 residues. CDR1 GTSNPN and CDR2 SVGIG come from the germline V gene (reference sequence). The V and J ends lost 0 bases and 1 base, in that order; junction bases with no gene match: 7. This chain's CDR3 is CAWSVSGQGTSNQPQHF. CDR3 bases: TGTGCCTGGAGTGTTTCAGGACAGGGGACGAGCAATCAGCCCCAGCATTTT.

The rearrangement links TRBV2 to TRBJ1-1; no definite D call. The CDR3 has 12 amino acids. Trimming removed 8 bases from V and 4 bases from J, with 11 bases in between. CDR1 SNHLY and CDR2 FYNNEI come from the germline V gene. The CDR3, as DNA: TGTGCCAGCTACCTTCGCGGCACTGAAGCTTTCTTT. It codes for CASYLRGTEAFF.

This chain links TRBV21-1 with TRBJ1-5. TRBV21-1 has pseudogene status. The CDR3 has 12 amino acids. The CDR3 region is CASSKDREAQHF. The DNA of the CDR3 is TGTGCCAGCAGCAAAGATCGGGAAGCCCAGCATTTT.

The chain uses TRBV6-1 and TRBJ2-7, with 8 bases aligning to TRBD1. The CDR3 has 14 residues. Per the germline V gene, CDR1 is MNHNS and CDR2 is SASEGT. With V trimmed by 3 bases and J by 3 bases, 4 bases remained unmatched. DNA for the CDR3: TGTGCCAGCAGTGAGACAGGGGCCATCTACGAGCAGTACTTC. Residues: CASSETGAIYEQYF.

The rearrangement uses TRBV5-5 and TRBJ2-7; TRBD1 agrees at 9 bases. The V gene's germline CDR1 is SGHKS and CDR2 YYEKEE (reference sequence). Trimming removed 4 bases from V and 3 bases from J; junction bases left unmatched: 8. The CDR3 has 15 residues. Here the CDR3 DNA reads TGTGCCAGCAGCCCCGGGACAGGGAGCCTCTACGAGCAGTACTTC. Translation gives CASSPGTGSLYEQYF.

The J gene is TRBJ2-3, the V gene TRBV7-8, with TRBD2 identical over 10 bases. Germline V gives CDR1 SGHVS, CDR2 FQNEAQ. V shed 5 bases and J 6 bases; nucleotides not matched to a gene: 11. The CDR3 spans 16 residues. The CDR3 DNA reads as TGTGCCAGCAGCAGGCAAAGCGGGAGGGATCCGGATACGCAGTATTTT. Its translation: CASSRQSGRDPDTQYF.

This chain connects TRBV6-2 or TRBV6-3 to TRBJ1-6; 7 bases map to TRBD1. V gave up 3 bases and J gave up 9 bases; unmatched junction bases: 5. Germline V CDR1 and CDR2: MNHEY, SVGEGT. The CDR3 spans 14 residues. CDR3 in amino acids: CASSYEAGGSPLHF. The CDR3, as DNA: TGTGCCAGCAGTTATGAGGCAGGGGGTTCACCCCTCCACTTT.

The chain employs TRBV11-2 and TRBJ1-5; D possibly corresponds to TRBD1 (5 bases). The V end lost 3 bases, the J end lost 2 bases, and 17 bases lay between the germline ends. The CDR3 runs to 17 residues. Per germline, CDR1 SGHAT and CDR2 FQNNGV. The CDR3 region has the DNA TGTGCCAGCAGCTTGGGAATAGACGACAGACGCAATCAGCCCCAGCATTTT. It encodes CASSLGIDDRRNQPQHF.

The rearrangement links TRBV12-3 or TRBV12-4 to TRBJ1-2; D is possibly TRBD1 (5 bases). V was shortened by 3 bases and J by 8 bases, with 13 bases between the two germline ends. This CDR3 has 13 residues. This CDR3 is CASSFGTSKGYTF. CDR3 sequence (DNA): TGTGCCAGCAGTTTCGGGACTTCTAAGGGCTACACCTTC.

This clone was seen more than once but under ten times. The chain joins TRBV3-1 (or the pseudogene TRBV3-2) to TRBJ1-6; D ambiguous. The V gene lost 0 bases and the J gene lost 7 bases, with 10 bases spanning the gap. The V gene's germline CDR1 is LGHDT and CDR2 YNNKEL (reference sequence). CDR3 length: 15 residues. The chain's CDR3 is CASSQEVGSNSPLHF. CDR3 nucleotide sequence: TGTGCCAGCAGCCAAGAGGTGGGCTCAAATTCACCCCTCCACTTT.

V and J are TRBV4-1 and TRBJ1-1, with TRBD1 matching over 7 bases. CDR1 and CDR2 (germline): MGHRA, YSYEKL. After removal of 3 bases from V and 7 bases from J, the junction contained 14 bases not matched to a gene. The CDR3 is 16 amino acids. The CDR3 nucleotides read TGCGCCAGCAGCCAGTACCCTTGGAGGGGGCAAAGTGAAGCTTTCTTT. It yields the protein CASSQYPWRGQSEAFF.

The chain is built from TRBV7-8 and TRBJ2-3; possibly TRBD2 for D (7 bases). Trimming left V 4 bases short and J 2 bases short, with 16 bases between. CDR1 is SGHVS, CDR2 FQNEAQ, per germline. The CDR3 is made up of 16 amino acids. In DNA form, the CDR3 reads TGTGCCAGCAGCTGGGGGGGGGCGTCCCCCACAGATACGCAGTATTTT. It codes for CASSWGGASPTDTQYF.

This chain connects TRBV28 to TRBJ1-3, with D hard to call. This CDR3 has 13 amino acids. V gave up 6 bases and J gave up 3 bases, with 9 bases separating them. CDR1 is MDHEN and CDR2 is SYDVKM in the germline V gene. CDR3 DNA sequence: TGTGCCAGCAGCTCGGGGAATGGAAACACCATATATTTT. This codes for CASSSGNGNTIYF.

This clone showed up just a few times. The J gene is TRBJ2-7, the V gene TRBV29-1; D is possibly TRBD1 (6 bases). The ends were cut back, 4 bases at V and 2 bases at J, with 12 bases in the middle. Germline V lookup: CDR1 SQVTM, CDR2 ANQGSEA. The length of the CDR3 is 13 residues. CDR3 nucleotide sequence: TGCAGCGTTGGGGACATAGGTACCTACGAGCAGTACTTC. Residues: CSVGDIGTYEQYF.

The rearrangement uses TRBV6-5 and TRBJ1-6, with D maybe TRBD1 (6 bases). Trimming pared 2 bases from V and 7 bases from J, leaving 15 bases between. Germline V gene sequence: CDR1 MNHEY, CDR2 SVGAGI. This CDR3 comprises 16 residues. The CDR3 loop is CASSYGKTGLNSPLHF. Written as DNA, the CDR3 is TGTGCCAGCAGTTACGGTAAAACAGGGTTGAATTCACCCCTCCACTTT.

The V and J genes are TRBV5-3 and TRBJ1-6; 7 positions match TRBD1. TRBV5-3 qualifies as an ORF whose function is uncertain. The CDR3 extends over 14 amino acids. The ends lost 1 base at V and 9 bases at J; junction bases unmatched: 4. The CDR3 nucleotides read TGTGCCAGAAGCTTGCACAGGGGAGGTTCACCCCTCCACTTT. Its translation is CARSLHRGGSPLHF.

The table lists this clone with a count of one. The rearrangement uses TRBV5-1 and TRBJ2-3; TRBD1 might be the D (6 bases). This CDR3 contains 14 residues. V shed 4 bases and J shed 3 bases, with 12 bases lying between them. Germline CDR1 SGHRS, CDR2 YFSETQ. CDR3 amino acids: CASSPPQGTDTQYF. The CDR3 nucleotides read TGCGCCAGCAGCCCCCCCCAGGGGACAGATACGCAGTATTTT.